A selection of T cell receptor beta chains follows, all from one sample in a study of CDR3 diversity in severe acne. Each CDR3 protein gets one entry after TCRdb re-called the PCR reads with MiXCR. Among 100,000 or so distinct CDR3 sequences listed, approximately 47% were seen once. The sample comprised blood. Receptor source: a male donor with acne. Both conserved end residues are part of each CDR3. The D gene is left open where the match is weak. Size is omitted from some rows. Given values are once, few, many or a class for expanded clones.

abundance	d_gene	v_gene	j_gene	CDR3nt	CDR3aa
.	.	TRBV7-6	TRBJ2-7	TGTGCCAGCAGCCCCGGAGGGGTCTACGAGCAGTACTTC	CASSPGGVYEQYF
.	.	TRBV9	TRBJ1-2	TGTGCCAGCAGTCCAAATACGAACTATGGCTACACCTTC	CASSPNTNYGYTF
.	.	TRBV7-9	TRBJ2-3	TGTGCCAGCCAACTAGGAGATACGCAGTATTTT	CASQLGDTQYF
.	.	TRBV24-1	TRBJ1-5	TGTGCCACCAGTGACCGAACGGGTAGGGCCCAGCATTTT	CATSDRTGRAQHF
many	.	TRBV9	TRBJ2-3	TGTGCCAGCAGCGTAGCCGGGAGCACAGATACGCAGTATTTT	CASSVAGSTDTQYF
.	TRBD2	TRBV25-1	TRBJ2-7	TGTGCCAGCAGTCTCTCGGCGGGAGTGGGTGAGCAGTACTTC	CASSLSAGVGEQYF
.	TRBD2	TRBV7-7	TRBJ2-5	TGTGCTAGCAGCCGAGCGGGGGATGAGACCCAGTACTTC	CASSRAGDETQYF
.	.	TRBV29-1	TRBJ1-1	TGCAGCGTTGTAGGGGATTTACTGGGCACTGAAGCTTTCTTT	CSVVGDLLGTEAFF
once	.	TRBV15	TRBJ1-5	TGTGCCACCAGCGATAACAGGGCGGGTCAGCCCCAGCATTTT	CATSDNRAGQPQHF
.	TRBD2	TRBV7-2	TRBJ2-1	TGTGCCAGCAGCTTCGGACTAGCGGGAGGTTGGCACGAAGAGCAGTTCTTC	CASSFGLAGGWHEEQFF
.	.	TRBV7-2	TRBJ1-5	TGTGCCAGCAGCCAAGATCGACAGGGCAATCAGCCCCAGCATTTT	CASSQDRQGNQPQHF
many	.	TRBV2	TRBJ2-2	TGTGCCAGCCCTTTGAAGGACAGAGACACCGGGGAGCTGTTTTTT	CASPLKDRDTGELFF
once	TRBD2	TRBV5-1	TRBJ2-3	TGCGCCAGCAGCGCCCCAGCGGGAGGAATAGATACGCAGTATTTT	CASSAPAGGIDTQYF
many	.	TRBV7-3	TRBJ2-2	TGTGCCAGCAGCTTAATTCCGTTCGCCGGGGAGCTGTTTTTT	CASSLIPFAGELFF
.	TRBD2	TRBV20-1	TRBJ2-7	TGCAGTGCTAGAATAGCTGAACCGGGGACTAGAATCGAGCAGTACTTC	CSARIAEPGTRIEQYF
few	.	TRBV2	TRBJ1-5	TGTGCCAGCAGTGAAGCGGACACATATAGCAATCAGCCCCAGCATTTT	CASSEADTYSNQPQHF
many	TRBD2	TRBV9	TRBJ2-5	TGTGCCAGCAGCGTAGCAAGCCACGGGAGGGAGACCCAGTACTTC	CASSVASHGRETQYF
many	.	TRBV15	TRBJ2-3	TGTGCCACCAGCAGAGATTATGAAAGAGATACGCAGTATTTT	CATSRDYERDTQYF
few	.	TRBV20-1	TRBJ1-1	TGCAGTGCTAGAGATCAAGCAGGGGCAGGGAACACTGAAGCTTTCTTT	CSARDQAGAGNTEAFF
.	.	TRBV7-6	TRBJ2-1	TGTGCTAGCAGCTTAGCATCTAGCTCGAGCGAGCAGTTCTTC	CASSLASSSSEQFF
few	.	TRBV5-4	TRBJ1-3	TGTGCCAGCAGCTCGGACACAGACAGCGAAGGAAACACCATATATTTT	CASSSDTDSEGNTIYF
many	TRBD1	TRBV7-9	TRBJ1-3	TGTGCCAGCAGCTCGCTACTCGAGGACAGGGCTGGAAACACCATATATTTT	CASSSLLEDRAGNTIYF
.	TRBD2	TRBV7-2	TRBJ2-3	TGTGCCAGCAGCCACGGACTAGCGGGAGCTCTCCCAGATACGCAGTATTTT	CASSHGLAGALPDTQYF
many	.	TRBV11-2	TRBJ2-1	TGTGCCAGCAGCTTTGCAGGGACTGAGCAGTTCTTC	CASSFAGTEQFF
few	.	TRBV15	TRBJ1-5	TGTGCCACCAGCAGGGCAATCGAAGGGGCGCAGCCCCAGCATTTT	CATSRAIEGAQPQHF
.	TRBD2	TRBV7-8	TRBJ2-7	TGTGCCAGCAGCTTGTTGATAGCGGGAGTCGAGCAGTACTTC	CASSLLIAGVEQYF
.	.	TRBV7-2	TRBJ2-7	TGTGCCAGCAGCTCGACCGGGACCGACTCCTACGAGCAGTACTTC	CASSSTGTDSYEQYF
.	.	TRBV16	TRBJ1-4	TGTGCCAGCAGCCAATCCCCGGTGGCAAACGAAAAACTGTTTTTT	CASSQSPVANEKLFF
.	TRBD2	TRBV2	TRBJ2-7	TGTGCCAGCAGTGACAGCGGGAGCTGGAACGAGCAGTACTTC	CASSDSGSWNEQYF
.	.	TRBV27	TRBJ1-1	TGTGCCAGCAGTCCTTGGGACTTTTCGAGAACTGAAGCTTTCTTT	CASSPWDFSRTEAFF
.	.	TRBV2	TRBJ1-2	TGTGCCAGCATCGCAACTGACATGCTCAGCTACACCTTC	CASIATDMLSYTF
.	.	TRBV12-3/TRBV12-4	TRBJ1-2	TGTGCCAGCAGTCCCGGTGGGGCAGGGCGGAATGGCTACACCTTC	CASSPGGAGRNGYTF
many	TRBD1	TRBV20-1	TRBJ1-1	TGCAGTGCTCCAAGACAGGGTTCTAACACTGAAGCTTTCTTT	CSAPRQGSNTEAFF
.	TRBD2	TRBV20-1	TRBJ2-7	TGCAGTGCCAGAACTAGCGGAACCTACGAGCAGTACTTC	CSARTSGTYEQYF
many	.	TRBV2	TRBJ2-3	TGTGCCAGCAGTGACCAGGGGACTAGCACAGATACGCAGTATTTT	CASSDQGTSTDTQYF
.	.	TRBV7-2	TRBJ2-2	TGTGCCAGCAACTATCCGGGACTGACAAACACCGGGGAGCTGTTTTTT	CASNYPGLTNTGELFF
many	TRBD2	TRBV20-1	TRBJ2-5	TGCAGTGCTAGTGCTTTGCTAGCGGGATCACAAGAGACCCAGTACTTC	CSASALLAGSQETQYF
few	.	TRBV29-1	TRBJ2-4	TGCAGCGTTCTATTGGGGTTCGGCAAAAACATTCAGTACTTC	CSVLLGFGKNIQYF
.	.	TRBV9	TRBJ1-1	TGTGCCAGCAGCGTAGCGGTGGGGACTGAAGCTTTCTTT	CASSVAVGTEAFF
.	.	TRBV5-1	TRBJ1-2	TGCGTCAGCAGCTTGGCGGGGATGGCGGGCTACACCTTC	CVSSLAGMAGYTF
many	.	TRBV5-6	TRBJ2-7	TGTGCCAGCAGCCGGGTCAACTATTACGAGCAGTACTTC	CASSRVNYYEQYF
.	TRBD1	TRBV20-1	TRBJ1-4	TGCAGTGCCCTTCGGGACAGTCTTGCAACTAATGAAAAACTGTTTTTT	CSALRDSLATNEKLFF
many	.	TRBV20-1	TRBJ1-5	TGCAGTGCTAGAAGACTCGGACGGTGGGATCAGCCCCAGCATTTT	CSARRLGRWDQPQHF
.	TRBD1	TRBV7-9	TRBJ2-3	TGTGCCAGCAGCAAGGGACAGGGCACAGATACGCAGTATTTT	CASSKGQGTDTQYF
many	TRBD1	TRBV9	TRBJ2-7	TGTGCCAGCAGCGCATCGTACAGGGGGCAGGAGCAGTACTTC	CASSASYRGQEQYF
few	.	TRBV10-3	TRBJ1-1	TGTGCCATCAGTGAGTCACAGGTGACTGAAGCTTTCTTT	CAISESQVTEAFF
many	.	TRBV19	TRBJ1-1	TGTGCCAGTAGTATTCTGGGGAGGCACACTGAAGCTTTCTTT	CASSILGRHTEAFF
.	.	TRBV2	TRBJ2-2	TGTGCCAGCAGGAGGGGCCAGGGTAACACCGGGGAGCTGTTTTTT	CASRRGQGNTGELFF